The clone carrying this TCR beta chain was counted between two and nine times. Its antigen is unknown. The sample belongs to a study of PD-1 blockade in classical Hodgkin lymphoma. Germline CDR1 and CDR2: MNHEY and SMNVEV (reference sequence). This CDR3 spans 13 amino acids. Findings and caveats of the study: The drivers behind the repertoire differences, possibly disease activity or prior therapy, remain undefined.

Each patient's relapse followed autologous stem cell transplantation, and brentuximab vedotin exposure varied. Best responses included complete response and partial response; otherwise, the best response was progressive disease. Generated by immunoSEQ multiplex PCR, the TCRdb table keeps only in-frame clones and is missing some. The table includes about 30,000 clones, 78% detected once. This sequence joins TRBV27 and TRBJ2-1; tentative D call: TRBD2 (5 bases). Sequencing was performed on peripheral blood mononuclear cells (PBMCs), taken before the second cycle of nivolumab. The clonotype originates from a human donor with classical Hodgkin lymphoma. The CDR3 DNA follows: TGTGCTAGCCGAGGGAGCTCCTACAATGAGCAGTTCTTC. Its protein product is CASRGSSYNEQFF.